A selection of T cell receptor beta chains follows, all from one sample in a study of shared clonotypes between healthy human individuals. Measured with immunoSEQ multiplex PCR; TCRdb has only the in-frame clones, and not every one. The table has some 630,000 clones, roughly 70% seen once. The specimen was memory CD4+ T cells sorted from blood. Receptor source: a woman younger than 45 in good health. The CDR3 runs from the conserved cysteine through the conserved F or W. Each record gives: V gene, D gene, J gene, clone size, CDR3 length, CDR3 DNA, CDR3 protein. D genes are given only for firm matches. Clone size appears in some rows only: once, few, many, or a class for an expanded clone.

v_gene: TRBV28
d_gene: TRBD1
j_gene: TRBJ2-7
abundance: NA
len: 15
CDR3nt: TGTGCCAGCAGCCTTTTTTCAGGGGGCTCCTACGAGCAGTACTTC
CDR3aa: CASSLFSGGSYEQYF

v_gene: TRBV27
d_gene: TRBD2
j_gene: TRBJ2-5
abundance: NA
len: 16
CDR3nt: TGTGCCAGCAGTTTTACTAGCGGGGCCAAAAAAGAGACCCAGTACTTC
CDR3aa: CASSFTSGAKKETQYF

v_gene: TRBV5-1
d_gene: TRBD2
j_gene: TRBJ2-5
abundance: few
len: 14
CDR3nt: TGCGCCAGCAGCTTAAAGCCGCGGGAGAGCACCCAGTACTTC
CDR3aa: CASSLKPRESTQYF

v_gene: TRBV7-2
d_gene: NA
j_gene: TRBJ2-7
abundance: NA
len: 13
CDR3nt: TGTGCCAGCAGCACACAAGTCCGGACCGAGCAGTACTTC
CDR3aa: CASSTQVRTEQYF

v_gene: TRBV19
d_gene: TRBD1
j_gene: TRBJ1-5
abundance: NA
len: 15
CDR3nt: TGTGCCAGTGGGACGGGACAGGGGGTTTACCAGCCCCAGCATTTT
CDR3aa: CASGTGQGVYQPQHF

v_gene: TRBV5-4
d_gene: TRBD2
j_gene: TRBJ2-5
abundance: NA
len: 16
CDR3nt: TGTGCCAGCAGCCCTCCCGGAGCGGGAGTAGGGGAGACCCAGTACTTC
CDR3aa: CASSPPGAGVGETQYF

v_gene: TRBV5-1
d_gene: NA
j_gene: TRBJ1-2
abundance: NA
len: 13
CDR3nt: TGCGCCAGCAGCCTTCCCGGGACGAGTGGCTACACCTTC
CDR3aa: CASSLPGTSGYTF

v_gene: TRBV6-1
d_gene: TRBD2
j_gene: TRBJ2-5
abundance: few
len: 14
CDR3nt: TGTGCCAGCAGTGAAGGTGGGGGGGTGGAGACCCAGTACTTC
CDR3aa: CASSEGGGVETQYF

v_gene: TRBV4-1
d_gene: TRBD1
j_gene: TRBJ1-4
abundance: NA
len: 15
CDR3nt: TGCGCCAGCAGCCAGCTAAGGACAGGGGCCGAAAAACTGTTTTTT
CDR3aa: CASSQLRTGAEKLFF

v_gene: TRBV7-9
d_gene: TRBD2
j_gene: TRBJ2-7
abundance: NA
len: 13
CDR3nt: TGTGCCAGCGGACTAGCGGACTCCTACGAGCAGTACTTC
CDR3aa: CASGLADSYEQYF

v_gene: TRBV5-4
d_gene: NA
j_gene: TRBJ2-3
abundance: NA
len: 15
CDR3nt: TGTGCCAGCAGCTTAAATGGGGGGACCACAGATACGCAGTATTTT
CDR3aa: CASSLNGGTTDTQYF

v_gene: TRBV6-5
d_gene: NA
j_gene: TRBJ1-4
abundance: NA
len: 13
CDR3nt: TGTGCCAGCAGGCGGGACATAGATGAAAAACTGTTTTTT
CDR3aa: CASRRDIDEKLFF

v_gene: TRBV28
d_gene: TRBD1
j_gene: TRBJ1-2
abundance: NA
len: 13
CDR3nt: TGTGCCAGCAGGTTAGGGACAGTTTATGGCTACACCTTC
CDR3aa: CASRLGTVYGYTF

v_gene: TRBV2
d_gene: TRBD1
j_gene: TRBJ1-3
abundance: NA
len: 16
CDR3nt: TGTGCCAGCAGTGCGCGGACAGGGGACTCTGGAAACACCATATATTTT
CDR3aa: CASSARTGDSGNTIYF

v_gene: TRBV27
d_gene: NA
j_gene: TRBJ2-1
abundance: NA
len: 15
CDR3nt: TGTGCCAGCAGTCCGGACTCGGTAGGTTGGAATGAGCAGTTCTTC
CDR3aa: CASSPDSVGWNEQFF

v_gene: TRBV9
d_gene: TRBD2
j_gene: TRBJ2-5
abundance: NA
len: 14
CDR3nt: TGTGCCAGCAGCGGACTAGCGGTACAAGAGACCCAGTACTTC
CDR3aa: CASSGLAVQETQYF

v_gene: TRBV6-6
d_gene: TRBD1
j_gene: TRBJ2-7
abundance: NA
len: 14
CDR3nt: TGTGCCAGCAGTCCCTGGACAGGGGACTACGAGCAGTACTTC
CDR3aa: CASSPWTGDYEQYF